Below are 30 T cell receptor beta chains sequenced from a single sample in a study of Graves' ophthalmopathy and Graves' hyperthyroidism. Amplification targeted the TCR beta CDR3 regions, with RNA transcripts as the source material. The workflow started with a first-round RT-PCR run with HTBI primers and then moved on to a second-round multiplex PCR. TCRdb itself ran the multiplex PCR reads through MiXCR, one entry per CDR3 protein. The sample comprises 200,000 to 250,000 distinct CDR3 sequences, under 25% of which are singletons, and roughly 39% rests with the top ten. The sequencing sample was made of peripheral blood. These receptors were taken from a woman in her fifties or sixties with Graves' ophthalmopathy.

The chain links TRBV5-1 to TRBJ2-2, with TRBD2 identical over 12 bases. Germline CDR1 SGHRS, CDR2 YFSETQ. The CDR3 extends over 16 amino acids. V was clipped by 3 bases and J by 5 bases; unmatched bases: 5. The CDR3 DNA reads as TGCGCCAGCAGCTCGTCCGGGACTAGCGGGACCGGGGAGCTGTTTTTT. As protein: CASSSSGTSGTGELFF. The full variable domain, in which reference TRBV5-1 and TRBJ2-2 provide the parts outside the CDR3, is KAGVTQTPRYLIKTRGQQVTLSCSPISGHRSVSWYQQTPGQGLQFLFEYFSETQRNKGNFPGRFSGRQFSNSRSEMNVSTLELGDSALYLCASSSSGTSGTGELFFGEGSRLTVL.

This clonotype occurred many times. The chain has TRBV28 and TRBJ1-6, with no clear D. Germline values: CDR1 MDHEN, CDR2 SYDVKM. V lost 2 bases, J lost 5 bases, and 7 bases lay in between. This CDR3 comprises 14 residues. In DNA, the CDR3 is TGTGCCAGCAGTTTAGTACGGGATAATTCACCCCTCCACTTT. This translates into CASSLVRDNSPLHF.

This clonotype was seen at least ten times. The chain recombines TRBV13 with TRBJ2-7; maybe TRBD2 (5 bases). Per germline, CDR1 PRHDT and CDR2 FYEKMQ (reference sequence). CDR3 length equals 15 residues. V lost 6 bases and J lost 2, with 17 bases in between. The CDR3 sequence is CASRRTRGGPYEQYF. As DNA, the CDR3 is TGTGCCAGCAGACGCACCCGCGGCGGGCCCTACGAGCAGTACTTC.

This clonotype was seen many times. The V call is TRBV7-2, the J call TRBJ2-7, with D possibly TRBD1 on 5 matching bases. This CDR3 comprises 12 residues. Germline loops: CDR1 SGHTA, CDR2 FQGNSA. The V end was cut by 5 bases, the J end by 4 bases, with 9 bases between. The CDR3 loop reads CASSNRQYEQYF. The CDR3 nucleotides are TGTGCCAGCAGCAATAGACAGTACGAGCAGTACTTC.

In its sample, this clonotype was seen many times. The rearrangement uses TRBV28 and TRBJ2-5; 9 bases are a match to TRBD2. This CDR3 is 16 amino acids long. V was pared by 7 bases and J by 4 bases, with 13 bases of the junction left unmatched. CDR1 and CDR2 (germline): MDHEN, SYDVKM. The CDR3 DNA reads TGTGCCAGCATGTCGATTTGGCGGGGGGGGGGAGAGACCCAGTACTTC. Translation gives CASMSIWRGGGETQYF. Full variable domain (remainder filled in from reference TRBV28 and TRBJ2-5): DVKVTQSSRYLVKRTGEKVFLECVQDMDHENMFWYRQDPGLGLRLIYFSYDVKMKEKGDIPEGYSVSREKKERFSLILESASTNQTSMYLCASMSIWRGGGETQYFGPGTRLLVL.

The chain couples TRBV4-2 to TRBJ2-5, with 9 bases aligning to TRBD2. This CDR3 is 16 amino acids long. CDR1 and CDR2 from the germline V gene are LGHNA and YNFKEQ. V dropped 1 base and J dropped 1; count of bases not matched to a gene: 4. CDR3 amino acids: CASSQVAGAVQETQYF. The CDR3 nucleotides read TGTGCCAGCAGCCAAGTAGCGGGGGCCGTCCAAGAGACCCAGTACTTC.

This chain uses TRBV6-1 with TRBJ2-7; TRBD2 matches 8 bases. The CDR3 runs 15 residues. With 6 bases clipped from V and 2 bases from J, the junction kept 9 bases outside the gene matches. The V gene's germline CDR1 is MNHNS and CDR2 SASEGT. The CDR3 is CASSSVRGGAYEQYF. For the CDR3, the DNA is TGTGCCAGCAGCTCCGTTCGGGGGGGGGCCTACGAGCAGTACTTC.

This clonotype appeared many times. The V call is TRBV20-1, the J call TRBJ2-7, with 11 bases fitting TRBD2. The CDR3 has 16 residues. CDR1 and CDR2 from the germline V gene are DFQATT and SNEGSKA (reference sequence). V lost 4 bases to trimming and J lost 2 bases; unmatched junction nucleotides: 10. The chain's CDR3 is CSANDRTSGPTYEQYF. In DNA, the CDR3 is TGCAGTGCTAATGACAGGACTAGCGGGCCAACCTACGAGCAGTACTTC.

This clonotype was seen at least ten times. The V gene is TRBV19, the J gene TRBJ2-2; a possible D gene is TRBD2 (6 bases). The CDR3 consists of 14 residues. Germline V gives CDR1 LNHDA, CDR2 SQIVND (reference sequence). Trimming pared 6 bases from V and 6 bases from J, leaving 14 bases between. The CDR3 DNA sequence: TGTGCCAGTAGAGGTGGGGGGAAGGCCGGGGAGCTGTTTTTT. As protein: CASRGGGKAGELFF.

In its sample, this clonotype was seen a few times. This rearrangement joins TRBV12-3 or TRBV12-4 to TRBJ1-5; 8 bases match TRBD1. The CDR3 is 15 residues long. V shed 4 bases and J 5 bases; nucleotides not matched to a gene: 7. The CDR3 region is CASSSGQGRDQPQHF. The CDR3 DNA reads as TGTGCCAGCAGTTCCGGACAGGGAAGGGATCAGCCCCAGCATTTT.

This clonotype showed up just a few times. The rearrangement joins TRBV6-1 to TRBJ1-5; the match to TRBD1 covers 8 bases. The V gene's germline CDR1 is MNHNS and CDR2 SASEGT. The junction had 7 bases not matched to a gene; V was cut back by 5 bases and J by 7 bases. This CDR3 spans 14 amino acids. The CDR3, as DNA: TGTGCCAGCAGTCTTGGACAGGGTAGACAGCCCCAGCATTTT. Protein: CASSLGQGRQPQHF.

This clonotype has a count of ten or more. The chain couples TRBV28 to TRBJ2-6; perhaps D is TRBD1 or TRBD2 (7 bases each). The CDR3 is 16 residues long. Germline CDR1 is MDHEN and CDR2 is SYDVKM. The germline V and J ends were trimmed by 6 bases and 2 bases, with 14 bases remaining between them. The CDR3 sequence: CASSSGGGTGANVLTF. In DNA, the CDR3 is TGTGCCAGCAGCTCAGGGGGAGGGACTGGGGCCAACGTCCTGACTTTC.

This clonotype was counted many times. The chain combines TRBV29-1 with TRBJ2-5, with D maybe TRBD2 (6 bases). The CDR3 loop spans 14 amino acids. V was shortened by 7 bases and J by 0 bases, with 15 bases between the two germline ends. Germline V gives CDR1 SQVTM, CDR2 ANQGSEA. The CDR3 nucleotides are TGCAGCGCTGGGGTTGGGAGGTACCAAGAGACCCAGTACTTC. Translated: CSAGVGRYQETQYF.

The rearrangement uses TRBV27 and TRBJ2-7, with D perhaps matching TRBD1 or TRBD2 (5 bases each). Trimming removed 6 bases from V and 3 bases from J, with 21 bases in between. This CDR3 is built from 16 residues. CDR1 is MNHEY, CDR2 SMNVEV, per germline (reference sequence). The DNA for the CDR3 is TGTGCCAGCAGCCAAATGCCGGGACCTGGGATCTACGAGCAGTACTTC. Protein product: CASSQMPGPGIYEQYF.

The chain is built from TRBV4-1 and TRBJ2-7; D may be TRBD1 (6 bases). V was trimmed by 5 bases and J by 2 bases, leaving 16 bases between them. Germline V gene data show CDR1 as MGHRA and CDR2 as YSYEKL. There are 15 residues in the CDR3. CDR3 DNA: TGCGCCAGCAGCACCGGGACAACCGGAGCCTACGAGCAGTACTTC. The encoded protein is CASSTGTTGAYEQYF.

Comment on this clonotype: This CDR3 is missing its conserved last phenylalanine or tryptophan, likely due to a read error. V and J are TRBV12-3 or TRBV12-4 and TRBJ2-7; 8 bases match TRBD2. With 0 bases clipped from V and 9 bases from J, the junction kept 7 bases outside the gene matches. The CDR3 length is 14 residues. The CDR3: CASSLAIGRAPQYL. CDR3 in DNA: TGTGCCAGCAGTTTAGCTATCGGGAGGGCCCCGCAGTACCTC.

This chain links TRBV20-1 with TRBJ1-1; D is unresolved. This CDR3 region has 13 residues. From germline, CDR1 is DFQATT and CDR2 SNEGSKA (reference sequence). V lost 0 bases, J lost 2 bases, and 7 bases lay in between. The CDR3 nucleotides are TGCAGTGCTAGAGATACCCCCAACACTGAAGCTTTCTTT. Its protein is CSARDTPNTEAFF.

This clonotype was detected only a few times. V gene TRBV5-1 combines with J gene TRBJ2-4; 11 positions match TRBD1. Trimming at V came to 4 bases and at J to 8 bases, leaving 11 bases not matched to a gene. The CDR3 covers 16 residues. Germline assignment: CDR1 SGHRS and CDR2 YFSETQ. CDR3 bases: TGCGCCAGCAGCGCAGGACAGGGGGCGGTTTGGGACATTCAGTACTTC. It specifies CASSAGQGAVWDIQYF.

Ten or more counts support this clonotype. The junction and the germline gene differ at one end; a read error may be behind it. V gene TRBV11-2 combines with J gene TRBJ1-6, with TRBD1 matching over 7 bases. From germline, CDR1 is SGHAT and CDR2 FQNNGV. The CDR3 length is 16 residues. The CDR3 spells CASTDGRQGFYSPPHF. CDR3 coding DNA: TGTGCCAGCACCGATGGGAGACAGGGATTTTATTCACCCCCCCACTTT.

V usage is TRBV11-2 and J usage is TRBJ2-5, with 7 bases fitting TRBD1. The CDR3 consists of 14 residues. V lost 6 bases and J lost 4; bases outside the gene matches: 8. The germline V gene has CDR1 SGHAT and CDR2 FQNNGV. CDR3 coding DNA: TGTGCCAGCAGAAAGACAGGGTGGCGAGAGACCCAGTACTTC. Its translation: CASRKTGWRETQYF.

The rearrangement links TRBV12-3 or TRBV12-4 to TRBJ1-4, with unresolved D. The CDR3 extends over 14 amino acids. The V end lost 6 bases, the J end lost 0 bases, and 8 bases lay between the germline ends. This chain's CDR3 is CASSRPATNEKLFF. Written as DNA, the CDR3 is TGTGCCAGCAGCCGACCAGCAACTAATGAAAAACTGTTTTTT.

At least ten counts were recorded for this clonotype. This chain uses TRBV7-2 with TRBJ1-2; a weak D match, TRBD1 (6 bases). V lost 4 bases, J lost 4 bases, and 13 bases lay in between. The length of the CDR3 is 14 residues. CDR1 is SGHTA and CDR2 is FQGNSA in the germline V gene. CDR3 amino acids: CASSSSTGFYGYTF. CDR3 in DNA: TGTGCCAGCAGCTCCAGTACAGGGTTCTATGGCTACACCTTC.

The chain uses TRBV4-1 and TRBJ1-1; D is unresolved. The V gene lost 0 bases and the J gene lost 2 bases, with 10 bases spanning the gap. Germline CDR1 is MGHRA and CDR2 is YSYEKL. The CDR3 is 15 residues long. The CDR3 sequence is CASSQDGGQNTEAFF. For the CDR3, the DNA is TGCGCCAGCAGCCAAGATGGAGGCCAAAACACTGAAGCTTTCTTT.

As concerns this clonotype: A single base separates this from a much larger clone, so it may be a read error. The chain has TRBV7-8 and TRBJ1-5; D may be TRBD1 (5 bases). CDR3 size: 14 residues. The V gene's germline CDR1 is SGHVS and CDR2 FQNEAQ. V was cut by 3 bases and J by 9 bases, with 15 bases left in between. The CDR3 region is CASSFGTSRGPQHF. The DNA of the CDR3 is TGTGCCAGCAGCTTTGGGACGTCGAGAGGGCCCCAGCATTTT. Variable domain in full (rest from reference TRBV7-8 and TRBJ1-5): GAGVSQSPRYKVAKRGQDVALRCDPISGHVSLFWYQQALGQGPEFLTYFQNEAQLDKSGLPSDRFFAERPEGSVSTLKIQRTQQEDSAVYLCASSFGTSRGPQHFGDGTRLSIL.

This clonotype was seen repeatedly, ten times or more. CDR3 nucleotide sequence: TGTGCCAGCAGCTTTACAGGGGGCCACGAGCAGTACTTC. This encodes CASSFTGGHEQYF. The chain uses TRBV7-2 and TRBJ2-7; 9 nucleotides line up with TRBD1. The trim removed 3 bases at V and 5 bases at J, leaving 2 bases unmatched. The length of the CDR3 is 13 residues. The germline gives CDR1 SGHTA, CDR2 FQGNSA.

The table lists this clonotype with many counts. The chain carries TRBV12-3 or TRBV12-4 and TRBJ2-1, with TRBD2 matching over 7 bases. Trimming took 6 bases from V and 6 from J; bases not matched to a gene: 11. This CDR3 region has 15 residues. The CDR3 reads CASRVTGGSGNEQFF. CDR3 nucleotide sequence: TGTGCCAGCAGAGTGACTGGCGGGAGTGGCAATGAGCAGTTCTTC.

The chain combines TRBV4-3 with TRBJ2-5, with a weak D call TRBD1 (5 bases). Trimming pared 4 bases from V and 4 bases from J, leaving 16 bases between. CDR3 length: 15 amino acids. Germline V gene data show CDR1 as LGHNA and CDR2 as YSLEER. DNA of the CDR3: TGCGCCAGCAGCCGAGTATCCGACAGAGGAGAGACCCAGTACTTC. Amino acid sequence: CASSRVSDRGETQYF.

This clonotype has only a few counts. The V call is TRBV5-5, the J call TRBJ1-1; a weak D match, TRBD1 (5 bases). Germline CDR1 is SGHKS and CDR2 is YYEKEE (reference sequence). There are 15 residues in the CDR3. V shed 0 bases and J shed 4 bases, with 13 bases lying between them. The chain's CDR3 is CASSLDSRVFTEAFF. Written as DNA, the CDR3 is TGTGCCAGCAGCTTGGATAGCAGGGTTTTCACTGAAGCTTTCTTT.

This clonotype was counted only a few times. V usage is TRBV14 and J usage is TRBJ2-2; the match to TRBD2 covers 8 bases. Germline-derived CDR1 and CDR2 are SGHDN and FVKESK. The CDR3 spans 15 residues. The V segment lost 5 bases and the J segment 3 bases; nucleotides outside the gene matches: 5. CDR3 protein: CASSTSGSYTGELFF. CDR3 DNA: TGTGCCAGCAGCACCAGCGGGAGCTACACCGGGGAGCTGTTTTTT.

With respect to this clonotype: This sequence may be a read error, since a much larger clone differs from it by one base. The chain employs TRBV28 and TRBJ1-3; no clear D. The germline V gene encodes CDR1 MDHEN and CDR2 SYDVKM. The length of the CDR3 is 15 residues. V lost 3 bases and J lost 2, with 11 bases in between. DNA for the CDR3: TGTGCCAGCAGTTTGGGGTGCAATCCTGGAAACACCATATATTTT. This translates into CASSLGCNPGNTIYF.